This T cell receptor beta chain was retrieved from a study of STAT3 mutations in large granular lymphocyte leukemia. Clones were read by immunoSEQ multiplex PCR, and TCRdb kept only the in-frame ones, dropping some. There are around 33,000 clones in the sample; about 80% occur only once, and 25% to 35% lies in the top ten. The CDR3 is made up of 14 amino acids. Trimming cost V 1 base and J 1 base, with 7 bases left between them. Germline-derived CDR1 and CDR2 are SEHNR and FQNEAQ (reference sequence). Study-wide findings and caveats: In T-cell large granular lymphocyte leukemia, about half of patients showed multiple immunodominant subclonotypes.

Comments on this clone: Its antigen is unknown.

The receptor was isolated from a woman aged 50 to 65 with T-cell large granular lymphocyte leukemia. Some clones in this sample may be carry-over from other donors' samples. Input material: peripheral blood mononuclear cells. The gene calls are TRBV7-9 and TRBJ1-1; no reliable D call. CDR3 coding DNA: TGTGCCAGCAGCTTAGTGGCGCAGAACACTGAAGCTTTCTTT. Amino acids: CASSLVAQNTEAFF.